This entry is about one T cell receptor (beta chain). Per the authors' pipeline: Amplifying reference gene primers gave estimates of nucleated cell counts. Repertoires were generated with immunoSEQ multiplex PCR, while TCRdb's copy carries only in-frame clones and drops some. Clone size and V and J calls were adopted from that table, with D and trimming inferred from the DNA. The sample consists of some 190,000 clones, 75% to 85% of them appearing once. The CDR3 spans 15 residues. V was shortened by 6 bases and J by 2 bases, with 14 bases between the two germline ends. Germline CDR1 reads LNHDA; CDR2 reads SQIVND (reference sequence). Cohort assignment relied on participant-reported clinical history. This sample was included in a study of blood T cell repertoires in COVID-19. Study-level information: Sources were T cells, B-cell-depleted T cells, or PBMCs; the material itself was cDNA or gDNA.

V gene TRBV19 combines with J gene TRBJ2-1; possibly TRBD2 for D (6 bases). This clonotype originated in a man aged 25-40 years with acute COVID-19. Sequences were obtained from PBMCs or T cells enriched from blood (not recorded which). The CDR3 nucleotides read TGTGCCAGTAGCCTCGTCCCTAGCGCCTACAATGAGCAGTTCTTC. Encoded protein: CASSLVPSAYNEQFF.